These T cell receptor beta chains were read from a single sample in a study of blood T cell repertoires in COVID-19. Profiled with immunoSEQ multiplex PCR; TCRdb holds only in-frame clones, not every one. The sample holds over 200,000 clones, roughly nine tenths seen once. Specimen: peripheral blood. These receptor sequences come from a woman aged 18-30 years who had recovered from COVID-19. CDR3s include the opening cysteine and the closing phenylalanine or tryptophan. Each record gives: CDR3 length, D gene, V gene, clone size, J gene, CDR3 protein, CDR3 DNA. The D gene is left open where the match is weak. Part of the rows lack a size; the others show once, few, many or a class for expanded clones.

>18|NA|TRBV4-1|NA|TRBJ2-1
CASSQDRIRNGVYNEQFF
TGCGCCAGCAGCCAAGATCGGATTCGAAACGGGGTATACAATGAGCAGTTCTTC
>14|NA|TRBV3-1/TRBV3-2|NA|TRBJ1-6
CASSQVLQNSPLHF
TGTGCCAGCAGCCAAGTACTGCAAAATTCACCCCTCCACTTT
>17|TRBD2|TRBV30|NA|TRBJ2-7
CAWSFLWTSGRGEEQYF
TGTGCCTGGAGTTTCCTATGGACTAGCGGGAGAGGGGAAGAGCAGTACTTC
>17|TRBD2|TRBV5-1|NA|TRBJ2-5
CASQETSGSERKETQYF
TGCGCCAGCCAGGAAACTAGCGGGAGCGAGCGTAAAGAGACCCAGTACTTC
>16|NA|TRBV11-2|NA|TRBJ1-2
CASSLVQGRPNYGYTF
TGTGCCAGCAGCTTAGTTCAGGGGCGCCCTAACTATGGCTACACCTTC
>13|NA|TRBV2|NA|TRBJ1-1
CATGDTRFLGAFF
TGTGCCACAGGGGACACCCGATTTCTGGGCGCTTTCTTT
>15|TRBD2|TRBV19|NA|TRBJ2-5
CASSRTSGDQETQYF
TGTGCCAGTAGTCGGACTAGCGGGGATCAAGAGACCCAGTACTTC
>13|TRBD1|TRBV2|NA|TRBJ1-6
CASSAGGNSPLHF
TGTGCCAGCAGTGCAGGGGGCAATTCACCCCTCCACTTT
>13|TRBD1|TRBV20-1|NA|TRBJ1-1
CSASMTGNSEAFF
TGCAGTGCTAGTATGACAGGGAACTCTGAAGCTTTCTTT
>13|TRBD1|TRBV7-3|NA|TRBJ2-5
CASSGQGGETQYF
TGTGCCAGCAGCGGACAGGGCGGGGAGACCCAGTACTTC
>16|NA|TRBV3-1/TRBV3-2|NA|TRBJ1-4
CASSQGRGRLGEKLFF
TGTGCCAGCAGCCAAGGGCGGGGGAGATTGGGGGAAAAACTGTTTTTT
>17|NA|TRBV19|NA|TRBJ2-7
CASSWGRGLKRTYEQYF
TGTGCCAGTAGTTGGGGCAGGGGCCTAAAACGAACCTACGAGCAGTACTTC
>15|NA|TRBV7-6|NA|TRBJ2-1
CASSLAVTSSNEQFF
TGTGCCAGCAGCTTAGCGGTGACTAGTTCAAATGAGCAGTTCTTC
>12|TRBD2|TRBV29-1|NA|TRBJ2-1
CSVGGGSNEQFF
TGCAGCGTTGGAGGCGGGAGCAATGAGCAGTTCTTC
>13|NA|TRBV4-1|NA|TRBJ2-1
CASSQLEGDEQFF
TGCGCCAGCAGCCAGCTAGAGGGGGATGAGCAGTTCTTC
>12|NA|TRBV12-3/TRBV12-4|NA|TRBJ2-1
CASSFGPNEQFF
TGTGCCAGCAGTTTTGGCCCCAATGAGCAGTTCTTC
>13|NA|TRBV29-1|once|TRBJ2-7
CSYSGQSTYEQYF
TGCAGCTACTCTGGACAGTCCACCTACGAGCAGTACTTC
>12|TRBD1|TRBV10-3|NA|TRBJ1-2
CAIRAGGYGYTF
TGTGCCATCAGAGCAGGGGGCTATGGCTACACCTTC
>13|TRBD2|TRBV2|NA|TRBJ2-2
CASKTGGARELFF
TGTGCCAGCAAGACGGGGGGGGCGAGGGAGCTGTTTTTT
>16|NA|TRBV7-9|NA|TRBJ2-7
CASSSLGGSVSYEQYF
TGTGCCAGCAGCTCCCTCGGTGGTAGCGTTTCCTACGAGCAGTACTTC
>16|TRBD1|TRBV7-8|NA|TRBJ1-5
CASSLLMTGINQPQHF
TGTGCCAGCAGCTTATTAATGACAGGGATAAATCAGCCCCAGCATTTT
>14|TRBD1|TRBV20-1|NA|TRBJ1-1
CSASGDSLNTEAFF
TGCAGTGCTAGTGGGGACAGCCTGAACACTGAAGCTTTCTTT
>14|TRBD1|TRBV27|NA|TRBJ1-1
CASSPGQGNTEAFF
TGTGCCAGCAGTCCGGGACAGGGGAACACTGAAGCTTTCTTT
>14|NA|TRBV3-1/TRBV3-2|NA|TRBJ1-6
CASSQPTGNSPLHF
TGTGCCAGCAGCCAGCCAACAGGAAATTCACCCCTCCACTTT
>11|NA|TRBV30|NA|TRBJ2-7
CAWDAGYEQYF
TGTGCCTGGGATGCGGGCTACGAGCAGTACTTC
>13|NA|TRBV11-2|few|TRBJ2-7
CASSLGGTYEQYF
TGTGCCAGCAGCTTAGGGGGCACCTACGAGCAGTACTTC
>13|TRBD1|TRBV9|NA|TRBJ2-1
CASSVKQGTGQFF
TGTGCCAGCAGCGTCAAACAGGGGACGGGGCAGTTCTTC
>13|TRBD1|TRBV2|NA|TRBJ1-2
CASSGGTGDGYTF
TGTGCCAGCAGTGGGGGGACAGGGGATGGCTACACCTTC
>15|TRBD2|TRBV19|NA|TRBJ2-3
CASSLAAGGTDTQYF
TGTGCCAGTAGCCTAGCGGCGGGGGGGACAGATACGCAGTATTTT
>13|TRBD1|TRBV30|NA|TRBJ2-7
CAWDGTASYEQYF
TGTGCCTGGGACGGGACAGCATCCTACGAGCAGTACTTC
>13|NA|TRBV11-2|NA|TRBJ1-5
CASSLDSNQPQHF
TGTGCCAGCAGCTTGGACAGTAATCAGCCCCAGCATTTT
>15|NA|TRBV4-1|once|TRBJ1-1
CASSQGRGGYTEAFF
TGCGCCAGCAGCCAAGGACGGGGAGGGTACACTGAAGCTTTCTTT
>19|TRBD2|TRBV7-7|NA|TRBJ2-1
CASSRSSATSGRSYNEQFF
TGTGCCAGCAGCCGAAGTTCCGCAACTAGCGGGAGGAGCTACAATGAGCAGTTCTTC
>14|NA|TRBV9|NA|TRBJ1-5
CASSLDTSNQPQHF
TGTGCCAGCAGCCTCGACACCAGCAATCAGCCCCAGCATTTT
>9|NA|TRBV5-4|NA|TRBJ1-2
CAGEDGYTF
TGTGCAGGGGAGGATGGCTACACCTTC
>15|NA|TRBV7-9|NA|TRBJ1-1
CASSPPFGAWAEAFF
TGTGCCAGCAGCCCTCCGTTTGGGGCGTGGGCTGAAGCTTTCTTT
>14|NA|TRBV9|NA|TRBJ2-7
CASSVGQSVYEQYF
TGTGCCAGCAGCGTAGGGCAATCCGTCTACGAGCAGTACTTC
>15|TRBD1|TRBV7-3|NA|TRBJ2-5
CASSLLGQGMETQYF
TGTGCCAGCAGCTTACTTGGACAGGGGATGGAGACCCAGTACTTC
>12|NA|TRBV25-1|once|TRBJ1-2
CASGRGGYGYTF
TGTGCCAGCGGAAGGGGGGGCTATGGCTACACCTTC
>16|TRBD2|TRBV5-4|NA|TRBJ2-1
CASSLGGASGSNEQFF
TGTGCCAGCAGCTTGGGGGGGGCTAGCGGGTCAAATGAGCAGTTCTTC
>16|NA|TRBV11-2|NA|TRBJ2-7
CASSPHGTTGGNEQYF
TGTGCCAGCAGCCCTCACGGGACCACTGGAGGGAACGAGCAGTACTTC
>17|TRBD2|TRBV7-2|NA|TRBJ2-2
CASSFPRAGGPAGELFF
TGTGCCAGCAGCTTCCCCAGAGCGGGAGGGCCAGCCGGGGAGCTGTTTTTT
>16|NA|TRBV6-5|once|TRBJ1-2
CASSSPPGRGIYGYTF
TGTGCCAGCAGTTCGCCTCCGGGACGGGGGATCTATGGCTACACCTTC
>16|TRBD2|TRBV27|NA|TRBJ2-1
CASSATSVGSYNEQFF
TGTGCCAGCAGCGCCACTAGCGTTGGCTCCTACAATGAGCAGTTCTTC
>15|TRBD1|TRBV27|NA|TRBJ2-1
CASSFGQGTYNEQFF
TGTGCCAGCAGTTTTGGACAGGGAACCTACAATGAGCAGTTCTTC
>12|TRBD1|TRBV5-6|NA|TRBJ2-7
CASSGQGREQYF
TGTGCCAGCAGCGGACAGGGGCGGGAGCAGTACTTC
>14|NA|TRBV6-5|NA|TRBJ1-6
CASSYAQGNSPLHF
TGTGCCAGCAGTTACGCACAGGGAAATTCACCCCTCCACTTT
>15|TRBD1|TRBV2|NA|TRBJ2-7
CASSEGTGGTYEQYF
TGTGCCAGCAGTGAAGGGACAGGGGGCACCTACGAGCAGTACTTC
>15|TRBD1|TRBV7-9|NA|TRBJ1-2
CASSTQQGASDGYTF
TGTGCCAGCAGCACCCAACAGGGGGCAAGCGATGGCTACACCTTC
>17|NA|TRBV25-1|NA|TRBJ2-1
CASSVLLGPGASNEQFF
TGTGCCAGCAGTGTCCTACTAGGACCAGGGGCGTCTAATGAGCAGTTCTTC
>15|TRBD1|TRBV5-4|NA|TRBJ2-2
CASSAGQGNTGELFF
TGTGCCAGCAGTGCCGGACAGGGGAACACCGGGGAGCTGTTTTTT
>15|TRBD2|TRBV15|NA|TRBJ2-4
CATDRGDRAKNIQYF
TGTGCCACCGACCGGGGGGATAGAGCCAAAAACATTCAGTACTTC
>16|NA|TRBV11-3|NA|TRBJ2-3
CASSPKEGSSTDTQYF
TGTGCCAGCAGCCCTAAGGAGGGCTCCTCCACAGATACGCAGTATTTT
>12|TRBD2|TRBV6-5|NA|TRBJ2-7
CASRGGPGEQYF
TGTGCCAGCAGGGGAGGGCCGGGCGAGCAGTACTTC
>12|NA|TRBV10-3|NA|TRBJ1-3
CAISDSGNTIYF
TGTGCCATCAGTGACAGTGGAAACACCATATATTTT
>17|TRBD2|TRBV19|NA|TRBJ2-1
CASSMGLAGLSYNEQFF
TGTGCCAGTAGTATGGGACTAGCGGGCCTGTCCTACAATGAGCAGTTCTTC
>14|NA|TRBV27|NA|TRBJ1-1
CASSLLVQNTEAFF
TGTGCCAGCAGTTTACTCGTACAGAACACTGAAGCTTTCTTT
>14|TRBD1|TRBV19|NA|TRBJ1-2
CASSPTGFRNGYTF
TGTGCCAGTAGCCCGACAGGGTTTAGGAATGGCTACACCTTC
>13|TRBD2|TRBV7-9|NA|TRBJ2-7
CASRPRTGGEQYF
TGTGCCAGCAGACCCCGAACGGGAGGCGAGCAGTACTTC
>12|NA|TRBV5-1|NA|TRBJ2-1
CASSRIYNEQFF
TGCGCCAGCAGCCGTATATACAATGAGCAGTTCTTC